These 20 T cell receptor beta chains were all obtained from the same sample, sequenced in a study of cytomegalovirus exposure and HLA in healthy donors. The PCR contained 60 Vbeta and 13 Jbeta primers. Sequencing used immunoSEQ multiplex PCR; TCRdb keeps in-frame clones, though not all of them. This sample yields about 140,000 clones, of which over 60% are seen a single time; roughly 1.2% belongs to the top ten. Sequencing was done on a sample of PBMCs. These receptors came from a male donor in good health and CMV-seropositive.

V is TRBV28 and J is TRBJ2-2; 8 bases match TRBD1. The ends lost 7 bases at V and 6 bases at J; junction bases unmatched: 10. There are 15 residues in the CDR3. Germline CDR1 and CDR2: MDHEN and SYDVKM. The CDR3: CASTEIRQGSGELFF. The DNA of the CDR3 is TGTGCCAGCACCGAAATACGACAGGGGTCCGGGGAGCTGTTTTTT.

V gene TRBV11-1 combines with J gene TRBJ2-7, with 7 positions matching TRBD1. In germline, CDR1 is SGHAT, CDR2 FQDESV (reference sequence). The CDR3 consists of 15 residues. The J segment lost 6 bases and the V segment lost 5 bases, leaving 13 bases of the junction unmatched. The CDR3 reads CASSTRDSTYSEQYF. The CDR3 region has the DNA TGTGCCAGCAGCACCCGGGACAGCACCTATTCCGAGCAGTACTTC.

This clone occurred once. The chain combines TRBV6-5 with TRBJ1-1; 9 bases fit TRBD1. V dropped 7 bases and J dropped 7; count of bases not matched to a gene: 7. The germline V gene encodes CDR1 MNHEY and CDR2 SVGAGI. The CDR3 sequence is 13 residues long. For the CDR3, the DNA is TGTGCCAGCACGCAGGACAGGGGACTTGAAGCTTTCTTT. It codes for CASTQDRGLEAFF.

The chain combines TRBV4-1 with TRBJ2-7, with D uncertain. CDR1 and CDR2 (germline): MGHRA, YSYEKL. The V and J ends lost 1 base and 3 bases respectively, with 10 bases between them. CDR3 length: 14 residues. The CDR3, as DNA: TGCGCCAGCAGCCAAGGGGTTCTAGACTACGAGCAGTACTTC. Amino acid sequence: CASSQGVLDYEQYF.

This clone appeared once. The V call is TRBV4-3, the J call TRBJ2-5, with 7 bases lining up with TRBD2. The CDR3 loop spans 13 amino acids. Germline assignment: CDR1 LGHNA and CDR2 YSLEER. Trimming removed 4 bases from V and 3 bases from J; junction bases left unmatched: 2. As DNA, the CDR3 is TGCGCCAGCAGCCCCGGACTAGAAGAGACCCAGTACTTC. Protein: CASSPGLEETQYF.

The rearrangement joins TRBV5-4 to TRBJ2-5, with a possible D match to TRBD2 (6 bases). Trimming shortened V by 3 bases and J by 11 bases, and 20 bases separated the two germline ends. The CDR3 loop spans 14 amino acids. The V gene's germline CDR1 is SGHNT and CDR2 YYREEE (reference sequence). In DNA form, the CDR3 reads TGTGCCAGCAGCTCCCCGGACGGGGGAAATAAGCAGTACTTC. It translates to CASSSPDGGNKQYF.

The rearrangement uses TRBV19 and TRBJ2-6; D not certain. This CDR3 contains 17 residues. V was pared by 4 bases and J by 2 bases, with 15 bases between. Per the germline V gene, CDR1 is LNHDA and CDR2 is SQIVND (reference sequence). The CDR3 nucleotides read TGTGCCAGTAGTACATTTACGGTAATTCCTGGGGCCAACGTCCTGACTTTC. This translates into CASSTFTVIPGANVLTF.

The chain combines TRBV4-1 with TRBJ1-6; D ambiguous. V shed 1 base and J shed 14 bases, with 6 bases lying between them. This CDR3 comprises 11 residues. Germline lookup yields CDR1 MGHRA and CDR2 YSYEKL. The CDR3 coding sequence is TGCGCCAGCAGCCAAGGGCCCTCCCTCCACTTT. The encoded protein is CASSQGPSLHF.

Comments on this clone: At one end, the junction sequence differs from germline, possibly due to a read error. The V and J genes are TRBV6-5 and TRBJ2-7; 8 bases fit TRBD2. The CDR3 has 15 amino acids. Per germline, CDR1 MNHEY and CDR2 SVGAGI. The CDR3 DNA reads TGTGCCGGCAGTTACCGCGGCGGGGGGTCCTACGAGCAGTACTTC. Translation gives CAGSYRGGGSYEQYF.

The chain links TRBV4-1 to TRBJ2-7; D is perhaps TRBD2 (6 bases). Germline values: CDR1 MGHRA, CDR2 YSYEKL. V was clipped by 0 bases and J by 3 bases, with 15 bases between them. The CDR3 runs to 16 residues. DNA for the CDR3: TGCGCCAGCAGCCAAGAAACAAAGCGGGCTCACTACGAGCAGTACTTC. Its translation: CASSQETKRAHYEQYF.

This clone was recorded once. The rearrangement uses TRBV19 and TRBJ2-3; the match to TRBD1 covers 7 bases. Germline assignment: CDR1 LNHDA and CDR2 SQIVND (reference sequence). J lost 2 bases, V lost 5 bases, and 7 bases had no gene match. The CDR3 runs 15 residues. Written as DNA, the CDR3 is TGTGCCAGTAGTCTCTGGACAGGTCCCACAGATACGCAGTATTTT. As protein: CASSLWTGPTDTQYF.

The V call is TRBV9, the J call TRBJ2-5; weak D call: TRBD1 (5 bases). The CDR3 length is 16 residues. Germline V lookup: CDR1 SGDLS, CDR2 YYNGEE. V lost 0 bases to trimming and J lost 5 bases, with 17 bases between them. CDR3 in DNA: TGTGCCAGCAGCGTAGAATGGTGGCAGGGCGGCGAGACCCAGTACTTC. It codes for CASSVEWWQGGETQYF.

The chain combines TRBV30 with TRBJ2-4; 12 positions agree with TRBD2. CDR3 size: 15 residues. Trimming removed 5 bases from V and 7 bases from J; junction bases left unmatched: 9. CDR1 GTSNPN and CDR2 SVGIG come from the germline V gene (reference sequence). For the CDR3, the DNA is TGTGCCTGGGGGGGACTAGCGGGTATCTCGAACATTCAGTACTTC. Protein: CAWGGLAGISNIQYF.

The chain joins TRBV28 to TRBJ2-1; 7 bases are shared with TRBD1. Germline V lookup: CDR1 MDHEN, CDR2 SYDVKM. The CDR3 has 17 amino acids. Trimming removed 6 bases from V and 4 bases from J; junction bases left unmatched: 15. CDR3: CASRTIGGRGIYNEQFF. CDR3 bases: TGTGCCAGCAGGACCATAGGGGGCAGGGGGATATACAATGAGCAGTTCTTC.

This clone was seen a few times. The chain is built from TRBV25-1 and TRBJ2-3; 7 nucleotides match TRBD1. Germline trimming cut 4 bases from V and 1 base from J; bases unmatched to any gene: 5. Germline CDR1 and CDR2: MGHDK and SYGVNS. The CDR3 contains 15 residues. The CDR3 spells CASSGQGFGTDTQYF. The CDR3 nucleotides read TGTGCCAGCAGTGGACAGGGTTTCGGCACAGATACGCAGTATTTT.

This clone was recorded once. CDR3 in amino acids: CASTKVRWGPSRNEQFF. In nucleotides, the CDR3 is TGTGCCAGTACCAAAGTCAGGTGGGGGCCGTCTAGGAATGAGCAGTTCTTC. The chain joins TRBV19 to TRBJ2-1; a weak D match, TRBD1 (6 bases). The CDR3 is 17 residues long. V lost 7 bases and J 7 bases, leaving 26 bases between the germline ends. Germline V CDR1 and CDR2: LNHDA, SQIVND (reference sequence).

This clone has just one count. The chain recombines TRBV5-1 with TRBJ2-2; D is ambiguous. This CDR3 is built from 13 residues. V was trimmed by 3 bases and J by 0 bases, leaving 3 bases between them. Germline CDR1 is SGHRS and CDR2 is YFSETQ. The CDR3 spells CASSSSNTGELFF. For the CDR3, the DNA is TGCGCCAGCAGCTCCTCGAACACCGGGGAGCTGTTTTTT.

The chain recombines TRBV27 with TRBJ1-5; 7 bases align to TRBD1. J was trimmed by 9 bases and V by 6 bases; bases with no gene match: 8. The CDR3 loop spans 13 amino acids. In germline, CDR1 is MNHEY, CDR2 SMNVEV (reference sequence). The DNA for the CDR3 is TGTGCCAGCAGCCCGACAGGGACTCTGCCCCAGCATTTT. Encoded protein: CASSPTGTLPQHF.

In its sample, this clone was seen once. CDR3 DNA: TGTGCCAGCACCCCAGCGTGGGAGTTTTCCTACAATGAGCAGTTCTTC. Its protein is CASTPAWEFSYNEQFF. V is TRBV11-2 and J is TRBJ2-1, with D perhaps TRBD2 (5 bases). CDR3 size: 16 residues. CDR1 is SGHAT, CDR2 FQNNGV, per germline. Trimming took off 7 bases at V and 1 base at J, with 17 bases between the two ends.

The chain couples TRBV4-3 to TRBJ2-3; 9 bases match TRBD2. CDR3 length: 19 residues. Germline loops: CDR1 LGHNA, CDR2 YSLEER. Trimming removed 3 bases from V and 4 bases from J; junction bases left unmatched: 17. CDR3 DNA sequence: TGCGCCAGCAGCCAGCAAGATTTTCGGCGGGAGGGAAGCGCAGATACGCAGTATTTT. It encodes CASSQQDFRREGSADTQYF.